The subject of this entry is one T cell receptor (beta chain). The entry originates in a study of T cell changes during pregnancy in multiple sclerosis. CDR1 SGHNT and CDR2 YYREEE come from the germline V gene (reference sequence). This CDR3 region has 15 residues. V shed 4 bases and J shed 4 bases, with 17 bases lying between them. Clones were read by immunoSEQ multiplex PCR, and TCRdb kept only the in-frame ones, dropping some. The sample includes around 92,000 clones, about 93% of them seen just once. This material consisted of peripheral blood, taken in the first trimester of pregnancy. The sequence was obtained from a female donor with multiple sclerosis, enrolled in a pregnancy study. V and J are TRBV5-4 and TRBJ1-1; D gene uncertain. The CDR3 DNA follows: TGTGCCAGCAGCCTGGCCCCAGCGAGCGCCACTGAAGCTTTCTTT. Its translation is CASSLAPASATEAFF. The full variable domain, in which reference TRBV5-4 and TRBJ1-1 provide the parts outside the CDR3, is ETGVTQSPTHLIKTRGQQVTLRCSSQSGHNTVSWYQQALGQGPQFIFQYYREEENGRGNFPPRFSGLQFPNYSSELNVNALELDDSALYLCASSLAPASATEAFFGQGTRLTVV.